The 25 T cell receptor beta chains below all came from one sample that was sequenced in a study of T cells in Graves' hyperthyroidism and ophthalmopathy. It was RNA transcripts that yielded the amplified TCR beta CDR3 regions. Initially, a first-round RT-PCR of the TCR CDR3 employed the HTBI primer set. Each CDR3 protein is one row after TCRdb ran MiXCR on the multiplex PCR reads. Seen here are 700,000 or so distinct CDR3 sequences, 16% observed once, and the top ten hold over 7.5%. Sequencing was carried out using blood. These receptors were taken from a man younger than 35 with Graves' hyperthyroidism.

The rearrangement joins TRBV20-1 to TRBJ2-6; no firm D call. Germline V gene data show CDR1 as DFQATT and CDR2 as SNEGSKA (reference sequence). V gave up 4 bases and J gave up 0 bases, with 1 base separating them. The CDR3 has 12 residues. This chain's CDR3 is CSATSGANVLTF. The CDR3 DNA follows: TGCAGTGCTACCTCTGGGGCCAACGTCCTGACTTTC.

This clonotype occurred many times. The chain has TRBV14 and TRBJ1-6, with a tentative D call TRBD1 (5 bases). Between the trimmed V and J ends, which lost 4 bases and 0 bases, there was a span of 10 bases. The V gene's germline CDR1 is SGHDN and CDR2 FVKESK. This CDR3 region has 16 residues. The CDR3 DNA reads TGTGCCAGCAGCCGCGAGGGGTACTCCTATAATTCACCCCTCCACTTT. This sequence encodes CASSREGYSYNSPLHF.

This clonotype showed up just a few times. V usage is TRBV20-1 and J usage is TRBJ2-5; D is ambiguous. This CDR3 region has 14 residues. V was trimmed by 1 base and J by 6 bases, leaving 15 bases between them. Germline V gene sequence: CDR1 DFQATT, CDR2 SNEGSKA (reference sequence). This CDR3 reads CSARGAAAGKTQYF. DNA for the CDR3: TGCAGTGCTAGAGGGGCGGCTGCTGGCAAGACCCAGTACTTC.

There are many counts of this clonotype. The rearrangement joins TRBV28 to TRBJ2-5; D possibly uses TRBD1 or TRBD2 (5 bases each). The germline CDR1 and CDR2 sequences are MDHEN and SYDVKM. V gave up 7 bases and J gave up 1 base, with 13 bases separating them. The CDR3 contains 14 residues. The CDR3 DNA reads TGTGCCAGCACCGATCCAGGGACCCAAGAGACCCAGTACTTC. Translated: CASTDPGTQETQYF.

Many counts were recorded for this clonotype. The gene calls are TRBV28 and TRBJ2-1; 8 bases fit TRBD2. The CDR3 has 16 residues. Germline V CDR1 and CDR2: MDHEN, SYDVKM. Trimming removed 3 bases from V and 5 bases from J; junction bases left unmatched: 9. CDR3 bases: TGTGCCAGCAGTTTTCCCCGGGGGGGTTATGACAATGAGCAGTTCTTC. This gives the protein CASSFPRGGYDNEQFF.

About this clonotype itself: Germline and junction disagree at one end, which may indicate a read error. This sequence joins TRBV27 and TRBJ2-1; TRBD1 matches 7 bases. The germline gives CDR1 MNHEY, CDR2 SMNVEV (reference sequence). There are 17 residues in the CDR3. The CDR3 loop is CASSFWQGDLSYNEQSF. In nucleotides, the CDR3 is TGTGCCAGCAGTTTTTGGCAGGGGGACCTCTCCTACAATGAGCAGTCCTTC.

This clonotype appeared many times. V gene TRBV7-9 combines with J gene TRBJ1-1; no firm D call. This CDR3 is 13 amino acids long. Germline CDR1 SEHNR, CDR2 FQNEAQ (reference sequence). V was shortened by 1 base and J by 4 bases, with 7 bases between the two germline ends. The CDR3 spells CASSLGGITEAFF. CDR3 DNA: TGTGCCAGCAGCTTAGGCGGGATCACTGAAGCTTTCTTT.

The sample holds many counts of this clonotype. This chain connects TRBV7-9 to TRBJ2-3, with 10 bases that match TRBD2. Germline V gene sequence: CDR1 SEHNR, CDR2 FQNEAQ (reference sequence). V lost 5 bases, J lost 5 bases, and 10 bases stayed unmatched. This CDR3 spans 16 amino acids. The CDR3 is CASSPKGLAMGDTQYF. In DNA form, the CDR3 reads TGTGCCAGCAGCCCTAAGGGACTAGCGATGGGAGATACGCAGTATTTT.

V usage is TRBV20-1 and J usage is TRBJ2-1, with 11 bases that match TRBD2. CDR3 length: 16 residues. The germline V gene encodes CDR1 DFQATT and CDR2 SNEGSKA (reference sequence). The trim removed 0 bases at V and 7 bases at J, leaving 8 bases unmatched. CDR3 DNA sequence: TGCAGTGCTAGAGATTGGAGGACTAGCGGGCCGAATGAGCAGTTCTTC. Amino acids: CSARDWRTSGPNEQFF.

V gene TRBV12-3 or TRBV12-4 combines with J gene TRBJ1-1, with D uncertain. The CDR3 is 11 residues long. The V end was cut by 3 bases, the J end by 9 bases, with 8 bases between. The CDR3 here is CASSFSEKAFF. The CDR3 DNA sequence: TGTGCCAGCAGTTTCTCCGAAAAAGCTTTCTTT.

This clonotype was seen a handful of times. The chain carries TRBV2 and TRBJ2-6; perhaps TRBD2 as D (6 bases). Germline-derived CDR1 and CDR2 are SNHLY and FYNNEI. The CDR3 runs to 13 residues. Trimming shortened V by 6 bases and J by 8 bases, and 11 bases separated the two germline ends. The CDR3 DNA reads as TGTGCCAGCAGCCCCGGGACTCCCAACGTCCTGACTTTC. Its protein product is CASSPGTPNVLTF.

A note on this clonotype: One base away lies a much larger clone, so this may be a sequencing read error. This CDR3 reads CVSSLLWTGGNTEAFF. The CDR3 nucleotides read TGTGTCAGCAGCTTGCTTTGGACAGGGGGTAACACTGAAGCTTTCTTT. The chain joins TRBV7-9 to TRBJ1-1; TRBD1 matches 10 bases. Germline-derived CDR1 and CDR2 are SEHNR and FQNEAQ (reference sequence). The CDR3 has 16 amino acids.

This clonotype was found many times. Here the CDR3 DNA reads TGTGCCAGCTCCCAAAGGACTAGCGGGACCCCCGCAGATACGCAGTATTTT. Encoded protein: CASSQRTSGTPADTQYF. The chain links TRBV18 to TRBJ2-3; 12 positions agree with TRBD2. V shed 6 bases and J 4 bases; nucleotides not matched to a gene: 11. The V gene's germline CDR1 is KGHSH and CDR2 LQKENI. This CDR3 contains 17 residues.

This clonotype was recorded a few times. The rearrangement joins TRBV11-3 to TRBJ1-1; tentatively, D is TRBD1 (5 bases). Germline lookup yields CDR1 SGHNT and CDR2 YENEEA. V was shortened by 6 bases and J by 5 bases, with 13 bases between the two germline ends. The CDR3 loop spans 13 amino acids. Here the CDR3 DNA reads TGTGCCAGCAGATTCCAGGGAGGTACTGAAGCTTTCTTT. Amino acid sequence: CASRFQGGTEAFF.

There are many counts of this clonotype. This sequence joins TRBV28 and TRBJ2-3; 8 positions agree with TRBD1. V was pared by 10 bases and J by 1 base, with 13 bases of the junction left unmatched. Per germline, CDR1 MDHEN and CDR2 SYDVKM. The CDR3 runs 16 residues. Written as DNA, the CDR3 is TGTGCCAATCCGAGATGGGACAGGTATCGCACAGATACGCAGTATTTT. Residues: CANPRWDRYRTDTQYF.

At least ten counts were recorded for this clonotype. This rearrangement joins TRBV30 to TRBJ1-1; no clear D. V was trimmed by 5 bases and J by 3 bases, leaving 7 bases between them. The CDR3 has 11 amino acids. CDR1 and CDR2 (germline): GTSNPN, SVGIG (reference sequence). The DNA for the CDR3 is TGTGCCTGGCGTTTGGACACTGAAGCTTTCTTT. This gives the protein CAWRLDTEAFF.

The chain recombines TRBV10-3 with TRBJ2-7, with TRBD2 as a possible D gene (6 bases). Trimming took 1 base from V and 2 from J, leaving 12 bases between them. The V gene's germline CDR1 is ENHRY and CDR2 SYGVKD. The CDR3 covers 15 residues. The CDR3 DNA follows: TGTGCCATCAGTGAGTGGGCGGGAAGGGCCTACGAGCAGTACTTC. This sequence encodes CAISEWAGRAYEQYF.

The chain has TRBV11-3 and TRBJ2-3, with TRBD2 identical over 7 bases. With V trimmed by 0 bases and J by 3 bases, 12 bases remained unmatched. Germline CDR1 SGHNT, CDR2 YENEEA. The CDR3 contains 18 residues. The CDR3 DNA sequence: TGTGCCAGCAGCTTAGAGGGATTCGGACTAGTCGTGACAGATACGCAGTATTTT. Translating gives CASSLEGFGLVVTDTQYF.

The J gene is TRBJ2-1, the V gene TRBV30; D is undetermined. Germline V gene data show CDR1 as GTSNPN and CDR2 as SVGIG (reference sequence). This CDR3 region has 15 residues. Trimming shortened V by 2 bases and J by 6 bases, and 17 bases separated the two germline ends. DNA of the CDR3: TGTGCCTGGAGTCGTGCCACCTCGGCTCCCAATGAGCAGTTCTTC. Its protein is CAWSRATSAPNEQFF.

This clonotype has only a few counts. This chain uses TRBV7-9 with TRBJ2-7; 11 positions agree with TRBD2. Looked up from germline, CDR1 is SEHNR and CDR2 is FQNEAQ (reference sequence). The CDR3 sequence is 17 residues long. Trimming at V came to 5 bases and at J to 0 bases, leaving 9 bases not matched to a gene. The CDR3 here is CASSTDEGLADSYEQYF. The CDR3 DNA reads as TGTGCCAGCAGCACGGACGAGGGACTAGCGGACTCCTACGAGCAGTACTTC.

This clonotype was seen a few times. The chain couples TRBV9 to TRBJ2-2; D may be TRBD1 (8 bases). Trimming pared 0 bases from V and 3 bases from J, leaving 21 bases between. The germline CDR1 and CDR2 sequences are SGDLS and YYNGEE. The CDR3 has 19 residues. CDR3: CASSVARGHRGGYTGELFF. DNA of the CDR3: TGTGCCAGCAGCGTAGCCCGGGGGCACAGGGGGGGGTACACCGGGGAGCTGTTTTTT. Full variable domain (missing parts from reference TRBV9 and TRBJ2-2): DSGVTQTPKHLITATGQRVTLRCSPRSGDLSVYWYQQSLDQGLQFLIQYYNGEERAKGNILERFSAQQFPDLHSELNLSSLELGDSALYFCASSVARGHRGGYTGELFFGEGSRLTVL.

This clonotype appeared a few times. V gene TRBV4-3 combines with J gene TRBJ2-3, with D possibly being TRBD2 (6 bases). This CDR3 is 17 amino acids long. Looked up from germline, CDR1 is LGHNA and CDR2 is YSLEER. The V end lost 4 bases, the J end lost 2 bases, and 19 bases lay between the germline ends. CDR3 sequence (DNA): TGCGCCAGCAGCCCCTGGGGCGACCAGCGGGTCACAGATACGCAGTATTTT. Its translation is CASSPWGDQRVTDTQYF.

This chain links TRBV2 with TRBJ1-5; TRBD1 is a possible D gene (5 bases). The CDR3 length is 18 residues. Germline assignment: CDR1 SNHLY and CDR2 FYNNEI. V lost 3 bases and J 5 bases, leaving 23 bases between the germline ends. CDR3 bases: TGTGCCAGCAGTGACAAGGGGAAGGTCAGCAGGGACGATCAGCCCCAGCATTTT. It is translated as CASSDKGKVSRDDQPQHF.

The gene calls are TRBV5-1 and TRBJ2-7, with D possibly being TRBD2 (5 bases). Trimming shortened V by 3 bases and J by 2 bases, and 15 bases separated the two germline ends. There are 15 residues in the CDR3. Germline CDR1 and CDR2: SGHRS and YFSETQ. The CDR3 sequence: CASSWLGEGAYEQYF. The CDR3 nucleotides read TGCGCCAGCAGCTGGCTTGGAGAGGGCGCCTACGAGCAGTACTTC.

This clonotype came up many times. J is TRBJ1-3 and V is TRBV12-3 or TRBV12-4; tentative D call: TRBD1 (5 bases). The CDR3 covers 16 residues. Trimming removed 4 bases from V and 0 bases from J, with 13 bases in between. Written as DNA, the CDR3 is TGTGCCAGCAGTTCCGGGACCCAGAGCTCTGGAAACACCATATATTTT. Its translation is CASSSGTQSSGNTIYF.